The next 26 T cell receptor beta chains were all read from a single sample in a study of blood T cell repertoires in COVID-19. The protocol was immunoSEQ multiplex PCR, while the TCRdb copy is restricted to in-frame clones and leaves out a portion. The data hold approximately 270,000 clones, with approximately 85% observed a single time. Sequencing was performed on peripheral blood. The receptors stem from a human donor with COVID-19, enrolled during active disease. The donor label of this sample is uncertain.

The chain links TRBV9 to TRBJ2-2, with D possibly being TRBD1 (6 bases). V was shortened by 2 bases and J by 3 bases, with 8 bases between the two germline ends. This CDR3 region has 14 residues. CDR1 is SGDLS and CDR2 is YYNGEE in the germline V gene. The CDR3 here is CASSVQGHTGELFF. The DNA of the CDR3 is TGTGCCAGCAGCGTTCAGGGGCACACCGGGGAGCTGTTTTTT.

The chain has TRBV2 and TRBJ2-7; weak D call: TRBD2 (6 bases). V dropped 4 bases and J dropped 5 bases, with 12 bases sitting between them. Germline CDR1 and CDR2: SNHLY and FYNNEI. The CDR3 has 13 residues. The CDR3 region is CASSGPGGDEQYF. The CDR3 DNA sequence: TGTGCCAGCAGTGGCCCCGGAGGGGACGAGCAGTACTTC.

The genes are TRBV27 and TRBJ2-7; 8 bases are a match to TRBD2. CDR3 length: 15 amino acids. J lost 0 bases, V lost 4 bases, and 5 bases had no gene match. Germline V gives CDR1 MNHEY, CDR2 SMNVEV (reference sequence). Here the CDR3 reads CASSSFLAGSYEQYF. CDR3 in DNA: TGTGCCAGCAGTTCCTTCCTAGCGGGCTCCTACGAGCAGTACTTC.

This clone was counted a few times. CDR3: CASGQPRAGDTGELFF. The CDR3 bases are TGTGCCAGCGGCCAACCTAGGGCAGGGGACACCGGGGAGCTGTTTTTT. The rearrangement links TRBV7-9 to TRBJ2-2, with D tentatively TRBD1 (6 bases). Per the germline V gene, CDR1 is SEHNR and CDR2 is FQNEAQ (reference sequence). Trimming took off 8 bases at V and 3 bases at J, with 19 bases between the two ends. CDR3 length: 16 amino acids.

This chain connects TRBV15 to TRBJ2-3, with TRBD2 matching 9 bases. The trim removed 3 bases at V and 2 bases at J, leaving 9 bases unmatched. Germline CDR1 LNHNV, CDR2 YYDKDF (reference sequence). The CDR3 runs to 17 residues. The chain's CDR3 is CATSSPTSGPDTDTQYF. CDR3 sequence (DNA): TGTGCCACCAGCAGTCCCACTAGCGGGCCGGACACAGATACGCAGTATTTT. Filled out from reference TRBV15 and TRBJ2-3, the complete variable domain reads DAMVIQNPRYQVTQFGKPVTLSCSQTLNHNVMYWYQQKSSQAPKLLFHYYDKDFNNEADTPDNFQSRRPNTSFCFLDIRSPGLGDTAMYLCATSSPTSGPDTDTQYFGPGTRLTVL.

The CDR3 is CASSLGLPSNQPQHF. CDR3 nucleotides: TGCGCCAGCAGCTTGGGACTTCCGAGCAATCAGCCCCAGCATTTT. This rearrangement joins TRBV5-1 to TRBJ1-5; D is unresolved. Germline CDR1 SGHRS, CDR2 YFSETQ. The CDR3 runs to 15 residues. Between the trimmed V and J ends, which lost 0 bases and 1 base, there was a span of 8 bases.

This chain uses TRBV9 with TRBJ1-6; D is undetermined. Looked up from germline, CDR1 is SGDLS and CDR2 is YYNGEE. Trimming took 7 bases from V and 0 from J, leaving 8 bases between them. The CDR3 is 14 residues long. The CDR3: CASGRSSYNSPLHF. CDR3 in DNA: TGTGCCAGCGGTCGTAGCTCCTATAATTCACCCCTCCACTTT.

The chain links TRBV19 to TRBJ1-1, with D perhaps matching TRBD1 (5 bases). Germline assignment: CDR1 LNHDA and CDR2 SQIVND (reference sequence). The CDR3 has 13 amino acids. V was trimmed by 5 bases and J by 4 bases, leaving 11 bases between them. CDR3 region: CASSSSGGTEAFF. The CDR3 bases are TGTGCCAGTAGTTCCTCGGGGGGCACTGAAGCTTTCTTT.

Ten or more counts support this clone. The chain has TRBV11-2 and TRBJ1-3, with D unclear. Germline V lookup: CDR1 SGHAT, CDR2 FQNNGV. The CDR3 contains 14 residues. The V and J ends lost 5 bases and 4 bases respectively, with 12 bases between them. The CDR3 spells CASSTWAGGNTIYF. The CDR3 DNA sequence: TGTGCCAGCAGCACGTGGGCAGGCGGAAACACCATATATTTT.

This clone has just one count. The chain carries TRBV11-2 and TRBJ1-1; D is unresolved. The CDR3 contains 15 residues. In germline, CDR1 is SGHAT, CDR2 FQNNGV. Trimming removed 4 bases from V and 8 bases from J, with 20 bases in between. The CDR3: CASSSQQEGSSEAFF. In nucleotides, the CDR3 is TGTGCCAGCAGCTCCCAACAAGAGGGTTCGTCCGAAGCTTTCTTT.

This clone was picked up one time. J is TRBJ1-1 and V is TRBV11-2, with a possible D match to TRBD1 (5 bases). The CDR3 sequence is 15 residues long. The germline V gene has CDR1 SGHAT and CDR2 FQNNGV. Trimming pared 1 base from V and 6 bases from J, leaving 15 bases between. The CDR3 reads CASSLAYKGLPEAFF. The CDR3 DNA follows: TGTGCCAGCAGCTTAGCGTATAAGGGGCTTCCTGAAGCTTTCTTT.

The chain is built from TRBV5-1 and TRBJ2-7; 7 bases match TRBD1. Germline V lookup: CDR1 SGHRS, CDR2 YFSETQ. V lost 4 bases and J lost 1; bases outside the gene matches: 8. This CDR3 spans 15 amino acids. As DNA, the CDR3 is TGCGCCAGCAGCACCATCCAGGGGGTTTCCTACGAGCAGTACTTC. Residues: CASSTIQGVSYEQYF.

CDR3 in DNA: TGTGCCAGCAGGCGACAGATCAATCAGCCCCAGCATTTT. It yields the protein CASRRQINQPQHF. This rearrangement joins TRBV28 to TRBJ1-5; a weak D match, TRBD1 (5 bases). Germline loops: CDR1 MDHEN, CDR2 SYDVKM. This CDR3 comprises 13 residues. The V end was cut by 6 bases, the J end by 3 bases, with 9 bases between.

This chain joins TRBV10-1 and TRBJ1-5; D gene unclear. The ends were cut back, 0 bases at V and 6 bases at J, with 12 bases in the middle. The CDR3 runs to 15 residues. Germline values: CDR1 WNHNN, CDR2 SYGVQD (reference sequence). The CDR3 region has the DNA TGCGCCAGCAGTGAGTCGATCGGGGAGGGTCAGCCCCAGCATTTT. It specifies CASSESIGEGQPQHF.

Details on this clone: A read error may account for a junction end that differs from germline. The V and J genes are TRBV7-7 and TRBJ2-5, with 7 bases aligning to TRBD2. The V gene's germline CDR1 is SSHAT and CDR2 FNYEAQ (reference sequence). CDR3 size: 13 residues. The CDR3 loop is CASRREVQETQYF. The CDR3 DNA is TGTGCTAGCAGACGGGAGGTCCAAGAGACCCAGTACTTC.

The CDR3 here is CASSPQTGGSGYTF. In DNA form, the CDR3 reads TGCGCCAGCAGCCCCCAAACAGGGGGCTCTGGCTACACCTTC. The rearrangement links TRBV5-1 to TRBJ1-2; 9 nucleotides align to TRBD1. The CDR3 is made up of 14 amino acids. Germline V gives CDR1 SGHRS, CDR2 YFSETQ. The V segment lost 4 bases and the J segment 7 bases; nucleotides outside the gene matches: 8.

The chain links TRBV6-2 or TRBV6-3 to TRBJ1-5; 9 bases line up with TRBD1. Per germline, CDR1 MNHEY and CDR2 SVGEGT. V gave up 5 bases and J gave up 6 bases; unmatched junction bases: 11. The length of the CDR3 is 16 residues. CDR3 region: CASSPTNRGRSQPQHF. The CDR3 DNA sequence: TGTGCCAGCAGTCCCACCAACAGGGGGCGAAGTCAGCCCCAGCATTTT.

J is TRBJ1-2 and V is TRBV6-5; TRBD1 agrees at 8 bases. J was trimmed by 6 bases and V by 6 bases; bases with no gene match: 9. CDR3 size: 14 residues. Germline V gene sequence: CDR1 MNHEY, CDR2 SVGAGI. CDR3 sequence reads: CASSGEGQVDGYTF. In nucleotides, the CDR3 is TGTGCCAGCAGCGGAGAGGGACAGGTGGATGGCTACACCTTC.

Note on this clone: The sample holds other DNA sequences that translate to the same CDR3. The chain uses TRBV28 and TRBJ1-4, with 8 bases aligning to TRBD1. Germline V lookup: CDR1 MDHEN, CDR2 SYDVKM. This CDR3 is 14 amino acids long. V shed 2 bases, J shed 8 bases, and the junction held 4 bases outside the gene matches. The CDR3, as DNA: TGTGCCAGCAGTTTACAGGGGGCTCGGGAAAAACTGTTTTTT. This gives the protein CASSLQGAREKLFF.

The sample holds one count of this clone. The genes are TRBV5-1 and TRBJ2-5; 7 bases line up with TRBD2. CDR1 is SGHRS, CDR2 YFSETQ, per germline. Trimming removed 5 bases from V and 4 bases from J; junction bases left unmatched: 8. The CDR3 is 14 residues long. CDR3 sequence: CASRESLAAETQYF. CDR3 DNA sequence: TGCGCCAGCAGGGAAAGCCTAGCGGCAGAGACCCAGTACTTC.

The rearrangement uses TRBV10-2 and TRBJ2-2; D is possibly TRBD1 (6 bases). Germline V CDR1 and CDR2: WSHSY, SAAADI. V gave up 8 bases and J gave up 5 bases, with 12 bases separating them. The CDR3 spans 13 residues. Here the CDR3 DNA reads TGCGCCAGCCAGGGGCAGAGGACCGGGGAGCTGTTTTTT. Translating gives CASQGQRTGELFF.

The chain uses TRBV7-2 and TRBJ2-3, with a weak D call TRBD1 (6 bases). The CDR3 covers 16 residues. Trimming removed 6 bases from V and 0 bases from J, with 16 bases in between. Germline CDR1 is SGHTA and CDR2 is FQGNSA. CDR3 protein: CASSYTGFSSTDTQYF. In nucleotides, the CDR3 is TGTGCCAGCAGTTATACAGGGTTCTCTAGCACAGATACGCAGTATTTT.

This chain uses TRBV4-3 with TRBJ2-1; the match to TRBD1 covers 7 bases. The CDR3 spans 14 residues. Germline CDR1 LGHNA, CDR2 YSLEER. The V segment lost 0 bases and the J segment 10 bases; nucleotides outside the gene matches: 6. CDR3 sequence reads: CASSQESEDREQFF. The CDR3, as DNA: TGCGCCAGCAGCCAAGAAAGCGAGGACAGGGAGCAGTTCTTC.

The V and J genes are TRBV23-1 and TRBJ1-5, with 7 bases lining up with TRBD1. TRBV23-1 carries the ORF label, with uncertain function. The ends lost 0 bases at V and 0 bases at J; junction bases unmatched: 14. The CDR3 length is 20 residues. The DNA for the CDR3 is TGCGCCAGCAGTCAATCCCCTCACGGGGTCGGGACAGTTAGCAATCAGCCCCAGCATTTT. As protein: CASSQSPHGVGTVSNQPQHF.

The chain links TRBV28 to TRBJ1-5, with TRBD1 matching over 10 bases. The germline gives CDR1 MDHEN, CDR2 SYDVKM. The CDR3 loop spans 19 amino acids. Trimming at V came to 6 bases and at J to 0 bases, leaving 14 bases not matched to a gene. CDR3 amino acids: CASRTVRDRGPYSNQPQHF. The CDR3, as DNA: TGTGCCAGCAGGACGGTACGGGACAGGGGACCGTATAGCAATCAGCCCCAGCATTTT.

This clone was picked up a small number of times. The chain has TRBV10-2 and TRBJ2-1, with 7 bases fitting TRBD2. From germline, CDR1 is WSHSY and CDR2 SAAADI. CDR3 length: 14 amino acids. Losses at the gene ends were 1 base for V and 8 bases for J; bases not matched to a gene: 5. CDR3 sequence: CASSEWREPHEQFF. The CDR3, as DNA: TGCGCCAGCAGTGAGTGGCGGGAGCCCCATGAGCAGTTCTTC.